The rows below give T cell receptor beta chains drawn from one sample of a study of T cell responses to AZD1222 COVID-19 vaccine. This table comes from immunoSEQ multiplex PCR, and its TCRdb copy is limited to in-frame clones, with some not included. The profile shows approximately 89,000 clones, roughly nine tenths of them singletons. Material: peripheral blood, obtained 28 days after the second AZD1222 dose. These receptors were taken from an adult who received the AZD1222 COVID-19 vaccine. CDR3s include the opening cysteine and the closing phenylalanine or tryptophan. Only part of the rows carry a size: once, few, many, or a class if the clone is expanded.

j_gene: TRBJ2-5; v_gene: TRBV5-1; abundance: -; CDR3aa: CASSLTGKETQYF
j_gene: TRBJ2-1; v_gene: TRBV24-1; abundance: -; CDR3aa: CATSDLQMGNEQFF
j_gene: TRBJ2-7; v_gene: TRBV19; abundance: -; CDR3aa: CASSEQGFGEQYF
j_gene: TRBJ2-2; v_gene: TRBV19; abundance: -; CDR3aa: CASSTFWATSGTNTGELFF
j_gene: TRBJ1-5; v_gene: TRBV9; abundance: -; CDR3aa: CASSVSGRNQPQHF
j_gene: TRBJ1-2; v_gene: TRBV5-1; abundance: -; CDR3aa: CASSNSGQEDYGYTF
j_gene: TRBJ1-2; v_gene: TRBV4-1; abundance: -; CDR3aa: CASSQPATRSGYTF
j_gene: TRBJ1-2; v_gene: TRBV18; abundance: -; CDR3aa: CASSPSVRGRGYTF
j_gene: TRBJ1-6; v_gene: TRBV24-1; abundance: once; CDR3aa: CATSDGRVINSPLHF
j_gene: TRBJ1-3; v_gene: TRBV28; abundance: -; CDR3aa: CASIQGQGGTIYF
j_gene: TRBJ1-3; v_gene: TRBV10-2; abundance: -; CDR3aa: CASSERGAGNTIYF
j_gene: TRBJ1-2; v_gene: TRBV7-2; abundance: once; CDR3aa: CASSLGGLNYGYTF
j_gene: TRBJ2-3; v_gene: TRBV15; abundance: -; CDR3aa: CATSREGAGDPDTQYF
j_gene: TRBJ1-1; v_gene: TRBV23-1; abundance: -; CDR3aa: CASSQDRAGGPEAFF
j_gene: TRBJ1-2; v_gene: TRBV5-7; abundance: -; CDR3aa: CASSLRGSSVGYTF
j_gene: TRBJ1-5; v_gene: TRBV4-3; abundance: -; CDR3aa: CASSQDLTGSGNQPQHF
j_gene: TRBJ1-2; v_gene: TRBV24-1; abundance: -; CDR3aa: CATSDLRGGAGGYTF
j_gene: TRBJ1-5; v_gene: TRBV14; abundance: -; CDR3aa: CASSPLGGGRDQPQHF
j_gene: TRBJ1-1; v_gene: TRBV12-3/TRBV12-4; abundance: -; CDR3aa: CASSLQGGTEAFF
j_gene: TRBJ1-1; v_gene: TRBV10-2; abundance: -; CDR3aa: CASSAGRNTEAFF
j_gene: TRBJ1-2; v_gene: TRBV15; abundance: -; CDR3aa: CATSRDGFNYGYTF
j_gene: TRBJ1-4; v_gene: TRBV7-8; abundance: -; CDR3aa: CASSPRGGPNEKLFF
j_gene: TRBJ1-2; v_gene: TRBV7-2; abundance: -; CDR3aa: CASSLGGRDYGYTF
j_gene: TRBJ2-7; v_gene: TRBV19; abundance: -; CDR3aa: CASSIGGSSYEQYF
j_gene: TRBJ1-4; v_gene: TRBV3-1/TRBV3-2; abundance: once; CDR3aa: CASSQTRGQGNEKLFF
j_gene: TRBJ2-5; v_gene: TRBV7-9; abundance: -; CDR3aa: CASSSKLARQETQYF
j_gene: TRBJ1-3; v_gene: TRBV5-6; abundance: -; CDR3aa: CASSLPGGDLSGNTIYF
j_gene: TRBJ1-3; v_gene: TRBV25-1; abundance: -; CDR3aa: CASSPGTGEGNTIYF